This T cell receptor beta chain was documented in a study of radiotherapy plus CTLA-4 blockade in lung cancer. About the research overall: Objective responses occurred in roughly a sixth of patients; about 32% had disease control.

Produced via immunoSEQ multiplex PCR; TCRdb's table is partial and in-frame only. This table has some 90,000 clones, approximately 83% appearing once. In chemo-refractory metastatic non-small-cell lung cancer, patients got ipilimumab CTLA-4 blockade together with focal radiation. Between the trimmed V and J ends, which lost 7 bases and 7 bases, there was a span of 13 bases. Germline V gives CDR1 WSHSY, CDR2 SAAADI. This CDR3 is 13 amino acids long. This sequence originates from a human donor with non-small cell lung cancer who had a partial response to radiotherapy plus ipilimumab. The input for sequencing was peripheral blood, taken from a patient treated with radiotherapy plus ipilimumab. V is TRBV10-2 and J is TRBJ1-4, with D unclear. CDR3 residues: CASTEGAGEKLFF. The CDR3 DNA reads TGCGCCAGCACGGAGGGAGCTGGTGAAAAACTGTTTTTT.